These T cell receptor beta chains were read from a single sample in a study of PD-1 blockade in classical Hodgkin lymphoma. Profiled with immunoSEQ multiplex PCR; TCRdb holds only in-frame clones, not every one. The profile shows about 62,000 clones, around 89% of them singletons. The material was peripheral blood mononuclear cells (PBMCs), obtained at baseline. The receptor set was obtained from a human donor with classical Hodgkin lymphoma. Both conserved end residues are part of each CDR3. Each record gives: D gene, V gene, clone size, J gene, CDR3 length, CDR3 protein, CDR3 DNA. The D gene is left open where the match is weak. Clone size is given for some rows only: seen once, a few or many times, or a class if the clone is expanded.

TRBD2	TRBV11-2	-	TRBJ2-1	15	CASSRPAGVFDEQFF	TGTGCCAGCAGCCGCCCCGCGGGGGTTTTCGATGAGCAGTTCTTC
TRBD1	TRBV9	-	TRBJ1-2	16	CASSVEAGGFNYGYTF	TGTGCCAGCAGCGTAGAGGCAGGGGGCTTTAACTATGGCTACACCTTC
TRBD2	TRBV7-9	-	TRBJ2-7	15	CASSPGTSGVYEQYF	TGTGCCAGCAGCCCTGGGACTAGCGGTGTTTACGAGCAGTACTTC
-	TRBV6-4	few	TRBJ1-2	15	CASSEAGGGNYGYTF	TGTGCCAGCAGTGAGGCTGGGGGCGGAAACTATGGCTACACCTTC
TRBD1	TRBV6-7	-	TRBJ1-2	15	CASSAGQPLGYGYTF	TGTGCCAGCAGTGCGGGACAGCCTCTAGGCTATGGCTACACCTTC
-	TRBV2	-	TRBJ1-1	14	CASSVVVREREAFF	TGTGCCAGCAGTGTGGTTGTCCGTGAAAGGGAAGCTTTCTTT
TRBD1	TRBV13	-	TRBJ2-7	16	CASSLGVPGQAYEQYF	TGTGCCAGCAGCTTAGGAGTCCCCGGACAGGCGTACGAGCAGTACTTC
TRBD1	TRBV7-9	-	TRBJ1-2	14	CASSLGGTGPGYTF	TGTGCCAGCAGCTTGGGGGGGACAGGCCCTGGCTACACCTTC
TRBD1	TRBV19	-	TRBJ2-7	12	CASSGTGIQQYF	TGTGCCAGTAGCGGGACAGGGATTCAGCAGTACTTC
TRBD2	TRBV4-3	once	TRBJ2-2	17	CASSPEAGGVSTGELFF	TGCGCCAGCAGCCCGGAAGCCGGGGGGGTGAGCACCGGGGAGCTGTTTTTT
-	TRBV7-8	-	TRBJ1-2	13	CASSPQGIHGYTF	TGTGCCAGCAGCCCACAGGGAATCCATGGCTACACCTTC
-	TRBV5-5	-	TRBJ1-5	15	CASSLEWDTYQPQHF	TGTGCCAGCAGCTTGGAATGGGACACTTATCAGCCCCAGCATTTT
-	TRBV7-9	-	TRBJ2-5	12	CASSLAPETQYF	TGTGCCAGCAGCTTAGCGCCGGAGACCCAGTACTTC
-	TRBV28	-	TRBJ1-4	15	CASRQIGPLGEKLFF	TGTGCCAGCAGGCAAATTGGACCTTTGGGTGAAAAACTGTTTTTT
-	TRBV2	once	TRBJ2-7	11	CASTISYEQYF	TGTGCCAGCACGATATCCTACGAGCAGTACTTC
-	TRBV30	-	TRBJ1-2	14	CAWSVERDVYGYTF	TGTGCCTGGAGTGTAGAACGCGACGTCTATGGCTACACCTTC
TRBD1	TRBV10-3	few	TRBJ1-1	21	CAISDLGLGSGGDRENTEAFF	TGTGCCATCAGTGACCTAGGCTTAGGCTCCGGCGGGGACAGGGAGAACACTGAAGCTTTCTTT
TRBD2	TRBV14	-	TRBJ2-3	16	CASSARGGGGGGSQYF	TGTGCCAGCAGCGCCCGCGGCGGGGGGGGAGGAGGATCGCAGTATTTT
-	TRBV30	-	TRBJ1-2	13	CASSIGEVNGYTF	TGTGCCTCTTCCATCGGGGAAGTTAATGGCTACACCTTC
-	TRBV19	-	TRBJ2-5	13	CASSIDPDQTQYF	TGTGCCAGTAGTATAGATCCTGATCAGACCCAGTACTTC
-	TRBV9	-	TRBJ2-6	14	CASSVDSGANVLTF	TGTGCCAGCAGCGTAGACTCTGGGGCCAACGTCCTGACTTTC
-	TRBV2	-	TRBJ1-1	11	CASSRDTEAFF	TGTGCCAGCAGCAGGGACACTGAAGCTTTCTTT
TRBD2	TRBV19	-	TRBJ2-5	15	CASSITSGGQETQYF	TGTGCCAGTAGTATCACTAGCGGGGGGCAAGAGACCCAGTACTTC
TRBD2	TRBV30	-	TRBJ2-5	15	CAWRAGDPWQETQYF	TGTGCCTGGAGAGCGGGGGACCCGTGGCAAGAGACCCAGTACTTC
TRBD1	TRBV23-1	-	TRBJ2-7	15	CASSQGQGAIYEQYF	TGCGCCAGCAGTCAAGGACAGGGGGCAATTTACGAGCAGTACTTC
-	TRBV4-3	-	TRBJ1-5	13	CASSQDFGQPQHF	TGCGCCAGCAGCCAAGATTTCGGTCAGCCCCAGCATTTT
-	TRBV15	-	TRBJ1-1	14	CATSRDRAYTEAFF	TGTGCCACCAGCAGAGACAGGGCTTACACTGAAGCTTTCTTT
-	TRBV7-3	few	TRBJ2-7	15	CASSLSGGNTYEQYF	TGTGCCAGCAGCTTAAGTGGCGGGAATACCTACGAGCAGTACTTC
-	TRBV20-1	-	TRBJ1-1	11	CSAPVGAEAFF	TGCAGTGCTCCCGTGGGGGCTGAAGCTTTCTTT
TRBD2	TRBV6-5	-	TRBJ2-1	15	CASRGLAHSYNEQFF	TGTGCCAGCAGAGGACTAGCGCACTCCTACAATGAGCAGTTCTTC
-	TRBV30	-	TRBJ2-7	12	CAWSVQVYGQYF	TGTGCCTGGAGTGTCCAGGTCTACGGGCAGTACTTC
-	TRBV19	-	TRBJ1-2	15	CASSIYGLRAVGYTF	TGTGCCAGTAGTATATATGGCCTCAGGGCAGTTGGCTACACCTTC
-	TRBV2	-	TRBJ1-2	11	CASSEGGGYTF	TGTGCCAGCAGTGAAGGCGGGGGCTACACCTTC
-	TRBV4-1	-	TRBJ1-2	14	CASSQDPGLYGYTF	TGCGCCAGCAGCCAAGACCCAGGGTTATATGGCTACACCTTC
-	TRBV6-1	few	TRBJ1-5	16	CASSESPGNSNQPQHF	TGCGCCAGCAGTGAGTCGCCAGGGAATAGCAATCAGCCCCAGCATTTT